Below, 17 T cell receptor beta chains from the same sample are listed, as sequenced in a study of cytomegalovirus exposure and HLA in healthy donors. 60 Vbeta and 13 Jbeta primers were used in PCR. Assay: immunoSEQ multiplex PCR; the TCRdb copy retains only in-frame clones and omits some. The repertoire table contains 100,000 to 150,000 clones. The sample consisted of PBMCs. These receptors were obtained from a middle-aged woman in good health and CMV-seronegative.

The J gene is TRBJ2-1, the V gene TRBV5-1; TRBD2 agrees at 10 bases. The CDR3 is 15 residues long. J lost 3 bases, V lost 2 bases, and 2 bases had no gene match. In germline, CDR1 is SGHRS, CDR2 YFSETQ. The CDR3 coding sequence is TGCGCCAGCAGCTTTCTAGCGGGGGACTACAATGAGCAGTTCTTC. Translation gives CASSFLAGDYNEQFF.

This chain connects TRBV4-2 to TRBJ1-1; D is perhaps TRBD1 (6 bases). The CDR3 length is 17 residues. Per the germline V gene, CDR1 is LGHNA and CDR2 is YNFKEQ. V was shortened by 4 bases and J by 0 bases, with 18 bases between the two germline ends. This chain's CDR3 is CASSLAGAGYMNTEAFF. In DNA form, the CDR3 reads TGTGCCAGCAGCCTTGCAGGGGCAGGGTATATGAACACTGAAGCTTTCTTT.

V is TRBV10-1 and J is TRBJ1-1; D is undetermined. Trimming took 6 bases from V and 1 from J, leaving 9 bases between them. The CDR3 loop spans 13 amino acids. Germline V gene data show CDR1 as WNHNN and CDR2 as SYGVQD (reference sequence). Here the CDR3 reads CASRSEENTEAFF. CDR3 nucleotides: TGCGCCAGCAGATCAGAAGAGAACACTGAAGCTTTCTTT.

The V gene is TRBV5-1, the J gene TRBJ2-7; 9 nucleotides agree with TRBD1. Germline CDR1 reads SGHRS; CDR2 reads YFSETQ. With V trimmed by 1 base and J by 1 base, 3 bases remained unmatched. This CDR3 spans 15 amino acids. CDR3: CASSLTGGGSYEQYF. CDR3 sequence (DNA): TGCGCCAGCAGCTTGACAGGGGGCGGTTCCTACGAGCAGTACTTC.

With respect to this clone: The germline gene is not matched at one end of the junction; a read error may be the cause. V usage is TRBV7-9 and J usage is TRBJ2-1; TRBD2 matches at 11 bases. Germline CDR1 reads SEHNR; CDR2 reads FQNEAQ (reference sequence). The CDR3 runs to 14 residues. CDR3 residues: CASSVAGGNNEQFF. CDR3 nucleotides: TGTGCCAGCAGCGTAGCGGGGGGGAACAATGAGCAGTTCTTC.

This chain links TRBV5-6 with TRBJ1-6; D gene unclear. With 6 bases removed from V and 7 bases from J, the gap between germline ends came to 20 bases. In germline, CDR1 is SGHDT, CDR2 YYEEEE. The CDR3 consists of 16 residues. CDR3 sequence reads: CASTPGVGVDNSPLHF. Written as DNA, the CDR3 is TGTGCCAGCACACCTGGGGTCGGGGTAGACAATTCACCCCTCCACTTT.

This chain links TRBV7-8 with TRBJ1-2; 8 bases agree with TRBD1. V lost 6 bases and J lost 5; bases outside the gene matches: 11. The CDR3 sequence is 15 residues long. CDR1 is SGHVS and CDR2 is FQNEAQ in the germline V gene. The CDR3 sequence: CASRSIQGGLYGYTF. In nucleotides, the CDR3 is TGTGCCAGCAGGTCAATACAGGGGGGATTATATGGCTACACCTTC.

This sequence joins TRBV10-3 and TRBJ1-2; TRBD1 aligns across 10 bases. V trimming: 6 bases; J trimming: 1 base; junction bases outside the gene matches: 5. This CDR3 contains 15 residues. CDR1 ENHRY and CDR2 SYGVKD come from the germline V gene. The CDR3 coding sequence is TGTGCCATCAGCGGGGGACAGGGGATTAACTATGGCTACACCTTC. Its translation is CAISGGQGINYGYTF.

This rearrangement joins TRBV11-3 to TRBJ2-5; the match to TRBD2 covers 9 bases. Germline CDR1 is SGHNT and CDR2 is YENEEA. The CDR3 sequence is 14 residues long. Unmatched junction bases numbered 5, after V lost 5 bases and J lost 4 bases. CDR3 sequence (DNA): TGTGCCAGCAGCCCGCTAGCGGGGTCAGAGACCCAGTACTTC. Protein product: CASSPLAGSETQYF.

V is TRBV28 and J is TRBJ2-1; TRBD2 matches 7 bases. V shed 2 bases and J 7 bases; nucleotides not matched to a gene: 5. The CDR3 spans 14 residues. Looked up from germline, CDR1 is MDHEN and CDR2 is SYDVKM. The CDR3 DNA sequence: TGTGCCAGCAGTTTAGGCGGGGGAGGGAATGAGCAGTTCTTC. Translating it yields CASSLGGGGNEQFF.

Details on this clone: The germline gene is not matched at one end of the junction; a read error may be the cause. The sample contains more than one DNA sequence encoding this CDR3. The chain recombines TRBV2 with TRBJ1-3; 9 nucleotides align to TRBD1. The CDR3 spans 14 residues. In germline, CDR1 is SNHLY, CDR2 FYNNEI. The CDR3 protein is CASRGQGAGSTIYF. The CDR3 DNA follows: TGTGCCAGTAGGGGACAGGGAGCTGGAAGCACCATATATTTT.

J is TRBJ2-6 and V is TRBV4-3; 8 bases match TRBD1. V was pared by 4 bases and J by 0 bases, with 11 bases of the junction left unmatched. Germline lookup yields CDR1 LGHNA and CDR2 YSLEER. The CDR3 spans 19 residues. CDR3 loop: CASSRSGQGRFSGANVLTF. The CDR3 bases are TGCGCCAGCAGCCGAAGCGGACAGGGAAGATTCTCTGGGGCCAACGTCCTGACTTTC.

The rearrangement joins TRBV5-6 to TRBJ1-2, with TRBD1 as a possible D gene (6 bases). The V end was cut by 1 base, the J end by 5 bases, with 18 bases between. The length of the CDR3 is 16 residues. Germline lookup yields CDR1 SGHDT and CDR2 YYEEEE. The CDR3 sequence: CASSLTQGRTGYGYTF. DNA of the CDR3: TGTGCCAGCAGCTTGACACAGGGAAGAACTGGATATGGCTACACCTTC.

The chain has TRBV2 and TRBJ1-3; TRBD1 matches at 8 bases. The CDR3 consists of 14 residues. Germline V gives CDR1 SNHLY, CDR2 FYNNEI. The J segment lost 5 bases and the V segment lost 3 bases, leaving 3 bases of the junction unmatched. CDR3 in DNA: TGTGCCAGCAGTGATGGGACAGGCAGAAACACCATATATTTT. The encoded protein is CASSDGTGRNTIYF.

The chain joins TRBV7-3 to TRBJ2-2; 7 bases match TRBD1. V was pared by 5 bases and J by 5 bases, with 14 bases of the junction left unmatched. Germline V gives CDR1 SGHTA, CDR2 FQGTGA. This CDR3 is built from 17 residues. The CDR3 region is CASSPAGRQGGTGELFF. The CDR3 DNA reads TGTGCCAGCAGCCCGGCGGGCCGACAGGGCGGTACCGGGGAGCTGTTTTTT.

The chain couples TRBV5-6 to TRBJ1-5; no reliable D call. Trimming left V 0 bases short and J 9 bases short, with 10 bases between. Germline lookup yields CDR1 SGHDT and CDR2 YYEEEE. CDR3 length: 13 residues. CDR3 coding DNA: TGTGCCAGCAGCTTGGCCCCCCGTTCGCCCCAGCATTTT. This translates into CASSLAPRSPQHF.

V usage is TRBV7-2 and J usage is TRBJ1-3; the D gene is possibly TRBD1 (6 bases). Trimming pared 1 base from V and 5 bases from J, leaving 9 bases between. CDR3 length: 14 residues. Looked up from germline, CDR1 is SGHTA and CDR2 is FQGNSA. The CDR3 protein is CASSLDTGRNTIYF. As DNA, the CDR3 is TGTGCCAGCAGCTTAGACACAGGGCGAAACACCATATATTTT. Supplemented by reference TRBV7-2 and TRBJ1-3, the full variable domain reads GAGVSQSPSNKVTEKGKDVELRCDPISGHTALYWYRQSLGQGLEFLIYFQGNSAPDKSGLPSDRFSAERTGGSVSTLTIQRTQQEDSAVYLCASSLDTGRNTIYFGEGSWLTVV.